One and the same sample provided the 23 T cell receptor beta chains below, sequenced in a study of glioma-infiltrating T cells. Using RNA template, CDR3s of TCR alpha and beta were amplified with iRepertoire arm-PCR. Using its own MiXCR run on the multiplex PCR reads, TCRdb lists one record per CDR3 protein. The sample yields around 350,000 distinct CDR3 sequences, around 38% seen once. Source material: glioma tissue, nonneoplastic brain tissue, or PBMCs (not recorded which). Receptors were obtained from a human donor with low-grade glioma or glioblastoma, undergoing nonglioma brain surgery, or in good health (not recorded which).

This clonotype came up a few times. This chain joins TRBV27 and TRBJ2-1; 7 bases match TRBD2. Germline V lookup: CDR1 MNHEY, CDR2 SMNVEV (reference sequence). The CDR3 covers 15 residues. Trimming removed 2 bases from V and 3 bases from J; junction bases left unmatched: 4. CDR3 sequence (DNA): TGTGCCAGCAGTTTAGTGACTAGCAGCTACAATGAGCAGTTCTTC. Translation: CASSLVTSSYNEQFF.

As concerns this clonotype: Just one base apart from a much larger clone, this may be a read error. The chain recombines TRBV7-9 with TRBJ2-3; 8 bases are a match to TRBD2. From germline, CDR1 is SEHNR and CDR2 FQNEAQ (reference sequence). The CDR3 runs to 15 residues. Written as DNA, the CDR3 is TGTGCCAGCAGCCGAGCGGGAGTGAGCACAGATGCGCAGTATTTT. Translated, it gives CASSRAGVSTDAQYF. The full variable domain, rest sourced from reference TRBV7-9 and TRBJ2-3, is DTGVSQNPRHKITKRGQNVTFRCDPISEHNRLYWYRQTLGQGPEFLTYFQNEAQLEKSRLLSDRFSAERPKGSFSTLEIQRTEQGDSAMYLCASSRAGVSTDAQYFGPGTRLTVL.

To note about this clonotype: This sequence may be a read error, since a much larger clone differs from it by one base. The gene calls are TRBV6-2 or TRBV6-3 and TRBJ2-7, with a weak D call TRBD1 (5 bases). V lost 6 bases to trimming and J lost 1 base, with 10 bases between them. Germline V lookup: CDR1 MNHEY, CDR2 SVGEGT. The CDR3 extends over 13 amino acids. CDR3 amino acids: CASSPRQSYEQYF. The CDR3 region has the DNA TGTGCCAGCAGCCCTCGACAGTCCTACGAGCAGTACTTC.

The chain carries TRBV20-1 and TRBJ2-3, with D possibly matching TRBD1 (5 bases). The germline V gene encodes CDR1 DFQATT and CDR2 SNEGSKA (reference sequence). V was shortened by 6 bases and J by 0 bases, with 19 bases between the two germline ends. The CDR3 length is 16 residues. The CDR3 DNA follows: TGCAGTGCCAGTTGGCCGACAGATACAAGCACAGATACGCAGTATTTT. Its protein is CSASWPTDTSTDTQYF.

This sequence joins TRBV4-3 and TRBJ1-4, with unresolved D. Germline V gene data show CDR1 as LGHNA and CDR2 as YSLEER. V was trimmed by 1 base and J by 7 bases, leaving 7 bases between them. The CDR3 extends over 13 amino acids. The DNA for the CDR3 is TGCGCCAGCAGCCAAGGGAATGGTGAAAAACTGTTTTTT. It is translated as CASSQGNGEKLFF.

This clonotype showed up just a few times. V usage is TRBV28 and J usage is TRBJ2-3; D may be TRBD1 or TRBD2 (5 bases each). The CDR3 totals 15 residues. CDR1 and CDR2 (germline): MDHEN, SYDVKM. The ends were cut back, 4 bases at V and 4 bases at J, with 15 bases in the middle. The CDR3 reads CASSYYRGAADTQYF. The CDR3, as DNA: TGTGCCAGCAGTTATTATAGAGGGGCCGCAGATACGCAGTATTTT. Full variable domain (remainder filled in from reference TRBV28 and TRBJ2-3): DVKVTQSSRYLVKRTGEKVFLECVQDMDHENMFWYRQDPGLGLRLIYFSYDVKMKEKGDIPEGYSVSREKKERFSLILESASTNQTSMYLCASSYYRGAADTQYFGPGTRLTVL.

This rearrangement joins TRBV19 to TRBJ2-3; D call uncertain. This CDR3 spans 13 amino acids. Germline-derived CDR1 and CDR2 are LNHDA and SQIVND (reference sequence). Deletions cut 5 bases from V and 5 bases from J, with 11 bases between. Here the CDR3 reads CASSPRARDTQYF. CDR3 nucleotide sequence: TGTGCCAGTAGTCCCCGGGCTCGAGATACGCAGTATTTT.

This clonotype was seen many times. The chain is built from TRBV6-1 and TRBJ2-1; TRBD2 matches at 11 bases. CDR1 and CDR2 (germline): MNHNS, SASEGT. The CDR3 has 13 residues. V lost 4 bases and J lost 7; bases outside the gene matches: 0. The DNA of the CDR3 is TGTGCCAGCAGTGGACTAGCGGGGAATGAGCAGTTCTTC. Translation: CASSGLAGNEQFF.

The rearrangement links TRBV28 to TRBJ2-7, with TRBD1 as a possible D gene (5 bases). V gave up 6 bases and J gave up 2 bases, with 14 bases separating them. Looked up from germline, CDR1 is MDHEN and CDR2 is SYDVKM. CDR3 length equals 14 residues. CDR3 region: CASRSRTQTYEQYF. The CDR3, as DNA: TGTGCCAGCAGGTCCAGGACACAAACCTACGAGCAGTACTTC.

Of note for this clonotype: A much larger clone sits a single nucleotide away, making a read error possible. In DNA form, the CDR3 reads TGTGCCCGCAGTGAAGTACAGGCGGGGTACGAGCAGTACTTC. It yields the protein CARSEVQAGYEQYF. The chain links TRBV6-1 to TRBJ2-7; a weak D match, TRBD2 (6 bases). This CDR3 spans 14 amino acids. Per germline, CDR1 MNHNS and CDR2 SASEGT.

With respect to this clonotype: This clone may be a read error of a much larger clone one base away. V and J are TRBV28 and TRBJ1-1; D is ambiguous. The CDR3 extends over 14 amino acids. Germline V CDR1 and CDR2: MDHEN, SYDVKM. V lost 3 bases and J lost 6, with 14 bases in between. CDR3: CASSFDAPGAEAFF. In DNA, the CDR3 is TGTGCCAGCAGTTTCGACGCCCCGGGCGCTGAAGCTTTCTTT.

The chain couples TRBV7-9 to TRBJ2-7; 8 bases are shared with TRBD2. The CDR3 length is 14 residues. J lost 7 bases, V lost 8 bases, and 13 bases had no gene match. CDR1 SEHNR and CDR2 FQNEAQ come from the germline V gene (reference sequence). The CDR3 bases are TGTGCCAGCCAACTGGGCGGGAGGTACAATGAGCAGTACTTC. Residues: CASQLGGRYNEQYF. The full variable domain, rest sourced from reference TRBV7-9 and TRBJ2-7, is DTGVSQNPRHKITKRGQNVTFRCDPISEHNRLYWYRQTLGQGPEFLTYFQNEAQLEKSRLLSDRFSAERPKGSFSTLEIQRTEQGDSAMYLCASQLGGRYNEQYFGPGTRLTVT.

Comment on this clonotype: A clone one base away is much larger, so this may be a read error. The V call is TRBV20-1, the J call TRBJ2-5; D remains unclear. The CDR3 has 12 residues. CDR1 is DFQATT and CDR2 is SNEGSKA in the germline V gene (reference sequence). The CDR3 here is CSASQYQQTQYF. The CDR3 region has the DNA TGCAGTGCTAGTCAGTACCAACAGACCCAGTACTTC.

The rearrangement joins TRBV20-1 to TRBJ1-5; TRBD1 agrees at 8 bases. Trimming at V came to 7 bases and at J to 6 bases, leaving 8 bases not matched to a gene. In germline, CDR1 is DFQATT, CDR2 SNEGSKA (reference sequence). The CDR3 is made up of 13 amino acids. CDR3 in amino acids: CSGAGGAVQPQHF. The CDR3, as DNA: TGCAGTGGGGCAGGGGGCGCGGTTCAGCCCCAGCATTTT.

As to this clonotype: A clone one base away is much larger, so this may be a read error. The DNA for the CDR3 is TGTGCCAGCAGTTTGAGCCGCTCGGACTTATCACCCCTCCTCTTT. The encoded protein is CASSLSRSDLSPLLF. J is TRBJ1-6 and V is TRBV27; D is undetermined. CDR3 length: 15 residues. Per the germline V gene, CDR1 is MNHEY and CDR2 is SMNVEV (reference sequence).

Worth noting for this clonotype: Given a much more abundant clone one base away, this may be a read error. V and J are TRBV27 and TRBJ2-7; no clear D gene. The ends were cut back, 5 bases at V and 7 bases at J, with 12 bases in the middle. This CDR3 is 12 amino acids long. The germline V gene has CDR1 MNHEY and CDR2 SMNVEV (reference sequence). The CDR3 reads CASSPLSSEQYF. The CDR3 bases are TGTGCCAGCAGTCCCCTTTCGAGTGAGCAGTACTTC.

There are a few counts of this clonotype. The chain is built from TRBV27 and TRBJ2-7; D may be TRBD2 (6 bases). The CDR3 is made up of 17 amino acids. Germline V gene lookup returns CDR1 MNHEY and CDR2 SMNVEV (reference sequence). V lost 1 base and J 3 bases, leaving 19 bases between the germline ends. This chain's CDR3 is CASSLLEVRGSLYEQYF. DNA for the CDR3: TGTGCCAGCAGTTTATTGGAGGTCCGGGGGTCCCTCTACGAGCAGTACTTC.

Note on this clonotype: A much more abundant neighbour one base away suggests this may be a read error. This chain joins TRBV19 and TRBJ1-5, with D unclear. The better agreement between TRBJ2-3 and the DNA end casts doubt on the J call. The CDR3 is 13 amino acids. Germline assignment: CDR1 LNHDA and CDR2 SQIVND (reference sequence). In DNA, the CDR3 is TGTGCCAGTAGTATAGGAGTGCTGGAGCCCCAGTATTTT. Translation gives CASSIGVLEPQYF.

This chain connects TRBV6-6 to TRBJ2-3; 8 bases fit TRBD1. The end of the DNA is better explained by TRBJ2-5, so the J call may be wrong. The CDR3 spans 13 residues. Germline CDR1 MNHNY, CDR2 SVGAGI (reference sequence). The CDR3: CASISQGGETQYF. As DNA, the CDR3 is TGTGCCAGCATTTCACAGGGGGGAGAGACCCAGTACTTC.

In this sample, this clonotype turned up many times. The chain joins TRBV7-2 to TRBJ1-1, with D uncertain. Deletions cut 1 base from V and 4 bases from J, with 10 bases between. The CDR3 runs 14 residues. Germline V CDR1 and CDR2: SGHTA, FQGNSA. CDR3: CASSLDWGSTEAFF. For the CDR3, the DNA is TGTGCCAGCAGCTTAGACTGGGGAAGCACTGAAGCTTTCTTT.

About this clonotype: A much larger clone lies a single base off, so this may be a read error. This chain joins TRBV20-1 and TRBJ1-4; the match to TRBD1 covers 7 bases. Germline CDR1 is DFQATT and CDR2 is SNEGSKA (reference sequence). CDR3 size: 14 residues. V shed 6 bases and J 10 bases; nucleotides not matched to a gene: 14. DNA of the CDR3: TGCAGTGCGGCGGCAAGACAGGGCAGAGGAAAACTGTTTTTT. This codes for CSAAARQGRGKLFF.

In its sample, this clonotype was seen a few times. The chain combines TRBV19 with TRBJ1-5, with no clear D. From germline, CDR1 is LNHDA and CDR2 SQIVND (reference sequence). The CDR3 is 13 residues long. The germline V and J ends were trimmed by 5 bases and 7 bases, with 12 bases remaining between them. Here the CDR3 DNA reads TGTGCCAGTAGTCGGGAAGTGGGGCAGCCCCAGCATTTT. Protein product: CASSREVGQPQHF.

This clonotype was seen a few times. The gene calls are TRBV12-3 or TRBV12-4 and TRBJ2-3, with TRBD2 matching over 12 bases. The CDR3 covers 15 residues. The junction had 8 bases not matched to a gene; V was cut back by 7 bases and J by 6 bases. CDR3 protein: CASKPLAGGPDTQYF. DNA for the CDR3: TGTGCCAGCAAACCGCTAGCGGGAGGGCCTGATACGCAGTATTTT.